This TCR beta chain was identified during a study of blood T cells in healthy people across ages. Only a few counts were recorded for this clonotype. A second about 7 to 11 cycle PCR used barcoded and J-beta primers. TCRdb used MiXCR to reprocess the 5' RACE reads, holding one entry per CDR3 protein. The table includes around 700,000 distinct CDR3 sequences, 20% to 25% detected once. The CDR3 spans 15 residues. V lost 5 bases to trimming and J lost 5 bases, with 18 bases between them. This sample also belongs to another study, concerning T cells of mothers and their children.

Sequenced input: blood. V usage is TRBV12-3 or TRBV12-4 and J usage is TRBJ2-5; perhaps TRBD2 as D (5 bases). The receptor was isolated from a boy between 10 and 17 years old in good health. The CDR3 DNA sequence: TGTGCCAGCAGTGGGAGTGGGGAAGCATCGGAGACCCAGTACTTC. Protein: CASSGSGEASETQYF.